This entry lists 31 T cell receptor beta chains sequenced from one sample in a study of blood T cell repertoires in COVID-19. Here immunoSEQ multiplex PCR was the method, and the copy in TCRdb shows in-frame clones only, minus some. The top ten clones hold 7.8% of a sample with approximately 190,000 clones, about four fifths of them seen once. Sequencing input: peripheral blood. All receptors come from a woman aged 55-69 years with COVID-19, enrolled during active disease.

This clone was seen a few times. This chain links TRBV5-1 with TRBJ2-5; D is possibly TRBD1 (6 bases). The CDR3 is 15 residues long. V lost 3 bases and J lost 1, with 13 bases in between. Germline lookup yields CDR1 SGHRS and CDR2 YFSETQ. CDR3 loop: CASSSPSGVQETQYF. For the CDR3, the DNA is TGCGCCAGCAGCTCCCCCTCAGGGGTCCAAGAGACCCAGTACTTC.

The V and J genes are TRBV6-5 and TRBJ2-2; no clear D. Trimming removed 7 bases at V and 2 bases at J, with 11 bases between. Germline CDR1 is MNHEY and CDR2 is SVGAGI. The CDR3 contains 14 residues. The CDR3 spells CASKRDSNTGELFF. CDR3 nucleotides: TGTGCCAGCAAAAGAGACTCAAACACCGGGGAGCTGTTTTTT.

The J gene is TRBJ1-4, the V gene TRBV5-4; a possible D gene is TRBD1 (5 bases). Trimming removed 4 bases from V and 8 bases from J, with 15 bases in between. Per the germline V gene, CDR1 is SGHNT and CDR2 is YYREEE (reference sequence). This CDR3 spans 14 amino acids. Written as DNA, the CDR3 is TGTGCCAGCAGCCGTCCGGGGGGTAGGGAAAAACTGTTTTTT. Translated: CASSRPGGREKLFF.

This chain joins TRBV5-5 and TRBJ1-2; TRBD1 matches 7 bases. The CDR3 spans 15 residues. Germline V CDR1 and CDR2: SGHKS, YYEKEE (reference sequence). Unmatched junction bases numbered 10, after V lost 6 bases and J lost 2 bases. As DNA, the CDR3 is TGTGCCAGCAACCTTCAACCGGGACAGAACTATGGCTACACCTTC. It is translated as CASNLQPGQNYGYTF. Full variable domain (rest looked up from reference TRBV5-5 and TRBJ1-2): DAGVTQSPTHLIKTRGQQVTLRCSPISGHKSVSWYQQVLGQGPQFIFQYYEKEERGRGNFPDRFSARQFPNYSSELNVNALLLGDSALYLCASNLQPGQNYGYTFGSGTRLTVV.

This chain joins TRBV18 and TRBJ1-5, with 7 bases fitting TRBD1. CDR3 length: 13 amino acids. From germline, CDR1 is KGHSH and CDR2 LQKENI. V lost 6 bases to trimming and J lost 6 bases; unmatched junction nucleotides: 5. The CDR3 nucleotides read TGTGCCAGCTCCCAGGGGGAAGGTCAGCCCCAGCATTTT. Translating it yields CASSQGEGQPQHF. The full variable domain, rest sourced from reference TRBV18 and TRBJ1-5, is NAGVMQNPRHLVRRRGQEARLRCSPMKGHSHVYWYRQLPEEGLKFMVYLQKENIIDESGMPKERFSAEFPKEGPSILRIQQVVRGDSAAYFCASSQGEGQPQHFGDGTRLSIL.

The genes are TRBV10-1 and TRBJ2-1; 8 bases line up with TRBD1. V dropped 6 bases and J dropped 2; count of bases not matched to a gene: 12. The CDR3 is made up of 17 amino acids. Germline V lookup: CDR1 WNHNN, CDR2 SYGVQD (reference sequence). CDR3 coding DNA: TGCGCCAGCAGCAGCCGTCCGGGACAGGAGCCCTACAATGAGCAGTTCTTC. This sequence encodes CASSSRPGQEPYNEQFF.

The CDR3 DNA reads as TGTGCCAGCAGCCTAAGCTTGGGGGGGGCCTACTCCTACAATGAGCAGTTCTTC. Translation: CASSLSLGGAYSYNEQFF. This chain links TRBV3-1 (or the pseudogene TRBV3-2) with TRBJ2-1, with TRBD2 as a possible D gene (7 bases). V lost 4 bases and J 0 bases, leaving 19 bases between the germline ends. The CDR3 covers 18 residues. Germline V gene lookup returns CDR1 LGHDT and CDR2 YNNKEL (reference sequence).

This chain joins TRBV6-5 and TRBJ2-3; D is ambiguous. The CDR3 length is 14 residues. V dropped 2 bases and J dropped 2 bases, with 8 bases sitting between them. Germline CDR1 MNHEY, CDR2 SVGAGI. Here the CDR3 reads CASSYNPDTDTQYF. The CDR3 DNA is TGTGCCAGCAGTTACAACCCAGACACAGATACGCAGTATTTT.

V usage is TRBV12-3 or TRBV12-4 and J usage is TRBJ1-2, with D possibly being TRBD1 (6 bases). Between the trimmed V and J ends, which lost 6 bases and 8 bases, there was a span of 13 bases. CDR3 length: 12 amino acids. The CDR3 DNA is TGTGCCAGCAGGGACAGCGGATACGGCTACACCTTC. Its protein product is CASRDSGYGYTF.

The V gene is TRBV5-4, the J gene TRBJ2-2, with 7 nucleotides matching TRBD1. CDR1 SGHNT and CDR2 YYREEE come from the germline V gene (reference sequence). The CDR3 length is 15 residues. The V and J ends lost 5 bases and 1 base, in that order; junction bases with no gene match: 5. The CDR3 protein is CASRIGTVNTGELFF. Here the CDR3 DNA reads TGTGCCAGCAGGATTGGGACAGTGAACACCGGGGAGCTGTTTTTT. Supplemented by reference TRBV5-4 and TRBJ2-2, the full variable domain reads ETGVTQSPTHLIKTRGQQVTLRCSSQSGHNTVSWYQQALGQGPQFIFQYYREEENGRGNFPPRFSGLQFPNYSSELNVNALELDDSALYLCASRIGTVNTGELFFGEGSRLTVL.

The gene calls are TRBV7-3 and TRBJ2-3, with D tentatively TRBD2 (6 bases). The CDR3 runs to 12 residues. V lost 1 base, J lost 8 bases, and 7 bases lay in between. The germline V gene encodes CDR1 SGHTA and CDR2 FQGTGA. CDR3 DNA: TGTGCCAGCAGCTTAATGGGGGGTACGCAGTATTTT. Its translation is CASSLMGGTQYF.

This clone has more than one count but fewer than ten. The CDR3 spells CASGPQSPFHGYTF. The CDR3 region has the DNA TGTGCCAGCGGGCCACAGTCCCCTTTCCATGGCTACACCTTC. The V gene is TRBV27, the J gene TRBJ1-2, with D unclear. Germline CDR1 is MNHEY and CDR2 is SMNVEV (reference sequence). This CDR3 spans 14 amino acids. With 8 bases removed from V and 6 bases from J, the gap between germline ends came to 19 bases.

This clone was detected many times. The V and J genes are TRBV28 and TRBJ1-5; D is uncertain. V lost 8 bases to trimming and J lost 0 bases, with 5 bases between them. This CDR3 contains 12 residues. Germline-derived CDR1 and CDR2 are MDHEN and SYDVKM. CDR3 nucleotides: TGTGCCAGCCGGGGTAGCAATCAGCCCCAGCATTTT. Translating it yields CASRGSNQPQHF.

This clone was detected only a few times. CDR3 nucleotide sequence: TGTGCCAGCTCACCAAAGTCCAGGTTAAGCAACACTGAAGCTTTCTTT. It specifies CASSPKSRLSNTEAFF. The chain has TRBV18 and TRBJ1-1; D not resolved. The germline gives CDR1 KGHSH, CDR2 LQKENI. The ends were cut back, 2 bases at V and 2 bases at J, with 15 bases in the middle. The CDR3 contains 16 residues.

DNA for the CDR3: TGTGCCAGTAGTATAGGGAGTAGCGGGAGTTGGTCCTACGAGCAGTACTTC. This codes for CASSIGSSGSWSYEQYF. V usage is TRBV19 and J usage is TRBJ2-7; 9 positions agree with TRBD2. This CDR3 contains 17 residues. V dropped 1 base and J dropped 1; count of bases not matched to a gene: 8. Germline V gene sequence: CDR1 LNHDA, CDR2 SQIVND (reference sequence). Looking up the rest from reference TRBV19 and TRBJ2-7 gives the full variable domain: DGGITQSPKYLFRKEGQNVTLSCEQNLNHDAMYWYRQDPGQGLRLIYYSQIVNDFQKGDIAEGYSVSREKKESFPLTVTSAQKNPTAFYLCASSIGSSGSWSYEQYFGPGTRLTVT.

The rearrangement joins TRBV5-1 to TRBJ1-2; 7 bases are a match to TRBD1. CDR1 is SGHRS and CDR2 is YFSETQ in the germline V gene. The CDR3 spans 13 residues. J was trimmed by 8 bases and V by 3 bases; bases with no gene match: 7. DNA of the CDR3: TGCGCCAGCAGCTCAACAGGGGAGAGGGGCTACACCTTC. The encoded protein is CASSSTGERGYTF.

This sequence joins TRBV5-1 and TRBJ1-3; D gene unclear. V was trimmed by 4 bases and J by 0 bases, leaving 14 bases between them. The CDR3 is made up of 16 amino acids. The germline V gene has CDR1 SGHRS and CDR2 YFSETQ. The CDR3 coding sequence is TGCGCCAGCAGCCTTTCCCCGATACTCTCTGGAAACACCATATATTTT. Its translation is CASSLSPILSGNTIYF.

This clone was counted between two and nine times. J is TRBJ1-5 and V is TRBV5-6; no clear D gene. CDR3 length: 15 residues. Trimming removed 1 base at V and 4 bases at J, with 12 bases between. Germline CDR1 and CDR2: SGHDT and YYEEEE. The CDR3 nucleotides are TGTGCCAGCAGCTTGACCCGGGGTCAGAATCAGCCCCAGCATTTT. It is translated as CASSLTRGQNQPQHF.

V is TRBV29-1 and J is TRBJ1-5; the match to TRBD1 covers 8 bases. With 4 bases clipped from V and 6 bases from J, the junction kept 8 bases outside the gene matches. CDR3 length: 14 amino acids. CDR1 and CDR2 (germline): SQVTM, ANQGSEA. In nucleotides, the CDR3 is TGCAGCGTTGGCAGGGGGCGCTTCGGTCAGCCCCAGCATTTT. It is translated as CSVGRGRFGQPQHF. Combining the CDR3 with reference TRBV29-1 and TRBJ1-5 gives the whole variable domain SAVISQKPSRDICQRGTSLTIQCQVDSQVTMMFWYRQQPGQSLTLIATANQGSEATYESGFVIDKFPISRPNLTFSTLTVSNMSPEDSSIYLCSVGRGRFGQPQHFGDGTRLSIL.

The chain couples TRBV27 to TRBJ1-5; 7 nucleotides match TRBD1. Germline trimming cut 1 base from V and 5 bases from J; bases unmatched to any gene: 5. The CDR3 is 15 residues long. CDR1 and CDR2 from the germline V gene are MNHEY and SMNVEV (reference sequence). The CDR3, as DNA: TGTGCCAGCAGTTTATACAGGGGTGTGGATCAGCCCCAGCATTTT. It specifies CASSLYRGVDQPQHF.

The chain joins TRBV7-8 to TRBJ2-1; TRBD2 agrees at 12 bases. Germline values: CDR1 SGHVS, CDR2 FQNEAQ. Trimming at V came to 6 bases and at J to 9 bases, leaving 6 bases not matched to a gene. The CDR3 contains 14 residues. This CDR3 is CASRRLAGAGEQFF. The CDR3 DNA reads TGTGCCAGCAGAAGACTAGCGGGAGCGGGTGAGCAGTTCTTC.

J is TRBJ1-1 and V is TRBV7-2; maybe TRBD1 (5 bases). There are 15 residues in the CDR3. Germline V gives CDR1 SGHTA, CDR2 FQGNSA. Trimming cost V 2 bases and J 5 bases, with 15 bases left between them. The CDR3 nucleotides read TGTGCCAGCAGCTTAAGGGGCCAGGGCTCGACTGAAGCTTTCTTT. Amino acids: CASSLRGQGSTEAFF.

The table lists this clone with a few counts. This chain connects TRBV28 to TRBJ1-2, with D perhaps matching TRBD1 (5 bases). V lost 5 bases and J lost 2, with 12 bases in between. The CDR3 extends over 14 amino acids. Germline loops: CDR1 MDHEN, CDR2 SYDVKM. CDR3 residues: CASSPPQGNYGYTF. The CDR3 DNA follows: TGTGCCAGCAGTCCCCCCCAGGGAAACTATGGCTACACCTTC.

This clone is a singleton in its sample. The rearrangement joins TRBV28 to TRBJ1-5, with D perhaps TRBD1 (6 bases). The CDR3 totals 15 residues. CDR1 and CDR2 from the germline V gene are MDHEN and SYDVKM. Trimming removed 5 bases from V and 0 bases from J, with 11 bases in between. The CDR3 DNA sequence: TGTGCCAGCAGTATTCGGACAGCTAGCAATCAGCCCCAGCATTTT. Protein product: CASSIRTASNQPQHF.

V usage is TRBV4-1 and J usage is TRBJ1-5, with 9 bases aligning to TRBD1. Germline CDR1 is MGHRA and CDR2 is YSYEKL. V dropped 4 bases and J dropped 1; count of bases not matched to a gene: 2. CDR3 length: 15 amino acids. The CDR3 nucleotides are TGCGCCAGCAGCCTCGACAGGGGGAGCAATCAGCCCCAGCATTTT. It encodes CASSLDRGSNQPQHF.

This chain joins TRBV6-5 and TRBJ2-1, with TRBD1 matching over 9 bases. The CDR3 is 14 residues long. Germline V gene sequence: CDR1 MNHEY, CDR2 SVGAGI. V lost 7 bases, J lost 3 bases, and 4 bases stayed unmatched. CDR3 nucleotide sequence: TGTGCCAGCATAAGGGACAGGGACTACAATGAGCAGTTCTTC. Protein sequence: CASIRDRDYNEQFF.

This CDR3 reads CATSRDRQGQGEKLFF. The CDR3 coding sequence is TGTGCCACCAGCAGAGACAGACAGGGGCAGGGTGAAAAACTGTTTTTT. This chain joins TRBV15 and TRBJ1-4, with 8 bases matching TRBD1. This CDR3 comprises 16 residues. CDR1 and CDR2 from the germline V gene are LNHNV and YYDKDF (reference sequence). V dropped 0 bases and J dropped 7; count of bases not matched to a gene: 7.

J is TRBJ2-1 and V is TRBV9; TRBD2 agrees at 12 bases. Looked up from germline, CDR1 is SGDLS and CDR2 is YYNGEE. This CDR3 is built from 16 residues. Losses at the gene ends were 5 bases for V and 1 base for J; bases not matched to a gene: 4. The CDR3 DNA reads TGTGCCAGCAGTGCTAGCGGGAGGGGGTCCTACAATGAGCAGTTCTTC. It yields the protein CASSASGRGSYNEQFF.

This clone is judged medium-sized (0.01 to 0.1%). The CDR3 protein is CASLTGTGGNQPQHF. The CDR3 DNA reads TGTGCCAGTTTAACCGGGACAGGGGGCAATCAGCCCCAGCATTTT. The V gene is TRBV6-6, the J gene TRBJ1-5; 10 positions agree with TRBD1. This CDR3 comprises 15 residues. CDR1 is MNHNY, CDR2 SVGAGI, per germline (reference sequence). J was trimmed by 2 bases and V by 9 bases; bases with no gene match: 7.

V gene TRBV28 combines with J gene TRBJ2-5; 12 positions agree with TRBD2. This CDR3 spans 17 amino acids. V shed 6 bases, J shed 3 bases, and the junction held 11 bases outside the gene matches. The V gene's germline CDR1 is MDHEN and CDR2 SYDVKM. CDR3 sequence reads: CASSSTPRTSGKETQYF. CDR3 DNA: TGTGCCAGCAGCAGCACCCCTCGGACTAGCGGGAAAGAGACCCAGTACTTC.

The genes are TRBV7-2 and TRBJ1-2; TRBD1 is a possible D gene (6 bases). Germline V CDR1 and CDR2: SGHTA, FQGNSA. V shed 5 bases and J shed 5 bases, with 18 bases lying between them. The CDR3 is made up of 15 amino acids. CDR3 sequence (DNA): TGTGCCAGCAGCACCTTGTTGGGGGCAGGGTATGGCTACACCTTC. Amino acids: CASSTLLGAGYGYTF. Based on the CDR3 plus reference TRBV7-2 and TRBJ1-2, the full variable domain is GAGVSQSPSNKVTEKGKDVELRCDPISGHTALYWYRQSLGQGLEFLIYFQGNSAPDKSGLPSDRFSAERTGGSVSTLTIQRTQQEDSAVYLCASSTLLGAGYGYTFGSGTRLTVV.